This T cell receptor beta chain was identified in a study of T cells in Graves' hyperthyroidism and ophthalmopathy. This clonotype was recorded many times. Its antigen is as yet unknown. CDR1 and CDR2 from the germline V gene are GTSNPN and SVGIG (reference sequence). The V gene lost 5 bases and the J gene lost 5 bases, with 18 bases spanning the gap. This CDR3 contains 14 residues. Amplified TCR beta CDR3 regions came from RNA transcripts. The primer set for the first-round RT-PCR of the TCR CDR3 was HTBI. A single record per CDR3 protein comes from TCRdb applying MiXCR to the multiplex PCR reads. There are about 320,000 distinct CDR3 sequences in the sample; around a sixth occur only once, and roughly 31% lies in the top ten. Overall study results and limits: Also found in blood were most expanded thyroid clonotypes above 0.001.

Sequenced material: blood. The clonotype was recovered from a young man with Graves' hyperthyroidism. The chain recombines TRBV30 with TRBJ2-5; D possibly corresponds to TRBD1 (9 bases). The CDR3 DNA sequence: TGTGCCTGGTTGAATAGCGGGACAGGGGAGACCCAGTACTTC. It translates to CAWLNSGTGETQYF.